The following is a T cell receptor (beta chain) sequence with its context. What it binds is unknown. These data belong to a study of CD8+ T cells in alopecia areata. At the level of the study: Treated patients were given oral tofacitinib, which was dosed at 5 to 10 mg twice daily. Findings and limits, study-wide: One nonresponder leaves baseline CD8+ expansion's link to response uncertain. Persistence during tofacitinib was seen for many expanded lesional clones in scalp and blood.

Stated treatment: oral pan-JAK inhibitor, 5-10 mg twice daily. Extracted RNA was reverse transcribed into cDNA, the sequencing template. Measured with immunoSEQ multiplex PCR; TCRdb has only the in-frame clones, and not every one. The data show approximately 45,000 clones, with approximately 65% seen just once and about 20% held by the top ten. The V end lost 0 bases, the J end lost 6 bases, and 14 bases lay between the germline ends. Per germline, CDR1 LNHNV and CDR2 YYDKDF (reference sequence). This CDR3 is 15 amino acids long. This TCR was recovered from a human donor with alopecia areata. This rearrangement joins TRBV15 to TRBJ1-2, with a tentative D call TRBD1 (5 bases). This specimen consisted of CD8+ T cells sorted from blood, obtained at week 4, from a patient treated with tofacitinib. DNA for the CDR3: TGTGCCACCAGCAGAGATCGGGGGGACCGCAATGGCTACACCTTC. Its translation: CATSRDRGDRNGYTF.